This T cell receptor beta chain is drawn from a study of beta chain features in type 1 diabetes. Regarding the study as a whole: Whether TCRB rearrangement is influenced by HLA type went unresolved here. For Type 1 diabetes patients, all four CD4+ subsets carried TCRB CDR3s that were moderately but significantly shorter.

Worth noting for this clone: Its antigen is not identified.

Deletions cut 4 bases from V and 3 bases from J, with 12 bases between. CDR1 LGHNA and CDR2 YNFKEQ come from the germline V gene. CDR3 length: 14 amino acids. The entirety of the isolated RNA underwent reverse transcription, so expressed TCRB transcripts were sequenced. Assay: immunoSEQ multiplex PCR; the TCRdb copy retains only in-frame clones and omits some. The data contain roughly 180,000 clones, 10% to 15% of them singletons. The chain uses TRBV4-2 and TRBJ2-5; D is perhaps TRBD2 (5 bases). Sequenced input: central memory CD4+ T cells from blood. This TCR derives from a woman between 18 and 29 years old in good health. CDR3: CASSRGLEEETQYF. The CDR3 DNA follows: TGTGCCAGCAGCCGAGGACTGGAGGAAGAGACCCAGTACTTC.